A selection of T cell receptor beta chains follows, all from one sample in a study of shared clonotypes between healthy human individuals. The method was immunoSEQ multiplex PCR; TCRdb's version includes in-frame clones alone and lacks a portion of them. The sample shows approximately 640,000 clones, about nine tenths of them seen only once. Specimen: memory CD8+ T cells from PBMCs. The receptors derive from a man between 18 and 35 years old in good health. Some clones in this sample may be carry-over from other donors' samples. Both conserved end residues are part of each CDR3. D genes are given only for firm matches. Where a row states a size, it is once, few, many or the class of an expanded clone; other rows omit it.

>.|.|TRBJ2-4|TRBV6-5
CASSPGTKGYIQYF
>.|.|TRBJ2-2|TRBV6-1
CASSESGLGELFF
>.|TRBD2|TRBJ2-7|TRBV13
CASSLRSGVYGGASYEQYF
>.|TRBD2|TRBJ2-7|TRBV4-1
CASSQVAGFYEQYF
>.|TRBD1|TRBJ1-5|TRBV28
CASSFLPQGADSNQPQHF
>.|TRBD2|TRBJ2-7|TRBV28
CASRPASGAYEQYF
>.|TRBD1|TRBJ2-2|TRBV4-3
CASSPTGGARRTGELFF
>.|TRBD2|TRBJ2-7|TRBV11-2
CASSSTSGRLSYEQYF
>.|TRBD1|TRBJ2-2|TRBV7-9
CASSLTGTGIPGELFF
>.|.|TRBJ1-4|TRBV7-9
CASSLGPTEKLFF
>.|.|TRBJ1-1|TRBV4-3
CASSLWDGNTEAFF
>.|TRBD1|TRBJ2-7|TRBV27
CASSLLGTGNYEQYF
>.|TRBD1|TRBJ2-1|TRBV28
CASSLWRTGRNEQFF
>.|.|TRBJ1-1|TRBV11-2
CASSARALNTEAFF
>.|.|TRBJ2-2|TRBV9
CASSVLPGLVTGELFF
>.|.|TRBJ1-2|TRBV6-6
CASSYSQAPFYGYTF
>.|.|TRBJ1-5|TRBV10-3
CASSGGGLDQPQHF
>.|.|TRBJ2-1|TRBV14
CASSPERRTVYNEQFF
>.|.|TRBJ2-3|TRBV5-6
CASSLITDTQYF
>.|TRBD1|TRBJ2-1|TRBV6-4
CASSLGTATYNEQFF
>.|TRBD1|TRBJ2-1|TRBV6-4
CASSVTGVHNEQFF
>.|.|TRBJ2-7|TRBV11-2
CASSFGEQYF
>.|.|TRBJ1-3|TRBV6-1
CASSEADWTAIYF
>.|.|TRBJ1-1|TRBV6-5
CASSYRRDANTEAFF
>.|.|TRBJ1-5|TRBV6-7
CASSYPGGPHQPQHF
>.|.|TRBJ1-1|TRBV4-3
CASSQDLGQPPIMNTEAFF
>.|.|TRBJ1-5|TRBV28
CASSLVGGQPQHF
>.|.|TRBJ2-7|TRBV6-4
CASSVRRFSYEQYF
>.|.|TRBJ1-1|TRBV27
CASSPTGTPNTEAFF
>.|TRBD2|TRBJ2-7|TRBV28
CASTRLAESYEQYF
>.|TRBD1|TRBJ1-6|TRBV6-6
CASSFRTGRNSPLHF
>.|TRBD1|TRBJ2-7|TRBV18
CASSPPRDRVGEQYF
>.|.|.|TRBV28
CASTLGGSSYEQYF
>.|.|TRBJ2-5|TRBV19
CASSPRTTQETQYF
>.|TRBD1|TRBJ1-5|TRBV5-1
CASSLAMRAGGPRAQPQHF
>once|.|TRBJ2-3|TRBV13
CASSQEGGGDTQYF
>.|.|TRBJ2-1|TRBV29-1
CSGISGFNSEQFF
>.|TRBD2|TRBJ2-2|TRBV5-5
CASSPDGWEGRGELFF
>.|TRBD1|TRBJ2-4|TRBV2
CASSEMGRGSALGFSAKNIQYF
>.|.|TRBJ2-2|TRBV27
CASSPLAGSNTGELFF
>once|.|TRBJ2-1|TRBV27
CASSPPGSSYNEQFF
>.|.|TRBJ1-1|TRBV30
CAWSVHTRNTEAFF
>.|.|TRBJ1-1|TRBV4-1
CASSLQAGFTEAFF
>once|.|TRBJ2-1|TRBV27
CASSQLDSYNEQFF
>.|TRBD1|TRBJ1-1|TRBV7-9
CASSLTGGEGNTEAFF
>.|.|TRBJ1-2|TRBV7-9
CASSREQGYGYTF
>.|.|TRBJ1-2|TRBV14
CASSQLGQGYGYTF
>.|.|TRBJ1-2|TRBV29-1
CSVDGALMTDNYGYTF
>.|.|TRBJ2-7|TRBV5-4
CASSLSARDRSFSNEQYF
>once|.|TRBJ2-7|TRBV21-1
CASSKESGTLRRPGGSYEQYF
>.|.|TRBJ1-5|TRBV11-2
CASSLDYRRANQPQHF
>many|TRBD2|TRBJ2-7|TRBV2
CASSGWGGPSYEQYF
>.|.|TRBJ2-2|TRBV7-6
CASSSLTTGELFF
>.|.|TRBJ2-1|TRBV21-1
CASSTSALVIGYNEQFF
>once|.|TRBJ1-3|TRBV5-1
CASSDRASGNTIYF
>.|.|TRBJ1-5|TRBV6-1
CASRGSNQPQHF
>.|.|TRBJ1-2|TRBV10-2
CASYANGEYTF
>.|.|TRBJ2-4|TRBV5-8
CASSLEIQYF
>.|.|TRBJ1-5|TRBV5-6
CASSSAGNNQPQHF